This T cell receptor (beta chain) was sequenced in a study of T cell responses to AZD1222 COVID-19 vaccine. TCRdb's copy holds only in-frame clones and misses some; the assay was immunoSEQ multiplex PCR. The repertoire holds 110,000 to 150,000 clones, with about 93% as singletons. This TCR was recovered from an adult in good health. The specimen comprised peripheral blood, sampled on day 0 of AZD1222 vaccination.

The CDR3 loop is CATSDRNLNTGELFF. CDR3 DNA sequence: TGTGCCACCAGTGACAGGAACCTAAACACCGGGGAGCTGTTTTTT. The rearrangement uses TRBV24-1 and TRBJ2-2; D ambiguous. The CDR3 sequence is 15 residues long. V was shortened by 4 bases and J by 2 bases, with 10 bases between the two germline ends. Germline-derived CDR1 and CDR2 are KGHDR and SFDVKD.